A single T cell receptor (beta chain) is shown here with its context. Its target is not known. Germline lookup yields CDR1 GTSNPN and CDR2 SVGIG (reference sequence). V lost 0 bases, J lost 1 base, and 7 bases lay in between. This CDR3 has 14 amino acids. Some clones are missing from TCRdb's copy, which holds only in-frame ones; the method was immunoSEQ multiplex PCR. The table has around 150,000 clones, around nine tenths seen once. The sample belongs to a study of lymphopenia after photon versus proton radiotherapy. Study-wide results and limits: Under photons, naive T cells and diversity fell while effector/memory populations rose.

This sequence was found in a man aged 50-59 years with gastric cancer. The gene calls are TRBV30 and TRBJ2-1; D perhaps matches TRBD1 (5 bases). The specimen was peripheral blood, collected from a patient treated with photon-based radiotherapy. CDR3 sequence reads: CAWSVGVSYNEQFF. The CDR3 coding sequence is TGTGCCTGGAGTGTAGGGGTGTCCTACAATGAGCAGTTCTTC.